This T cell receptor (beta chain) was profiled in a study of blood T cell repertoires in COVID-19. Study as a whole: COVID-19 samples, acute and convalescent, were from the United States, Italy and Spain.

Germline V CDR1 and CDR2: LGHDT, YNNKEL (reference sequence). CDR3 length equals 15 residues. The trim removed 2 bases at V and 6 bases at J, leaving 1 base unmatched. Seattle-derived patients entered the study during active infection and were followed longitudinally. As originally analysed: Cell counts per sample came from amplifying reference gene primers. Sequencing was performed with immunoSEQ multiplex PCR; in TCRdb, only in-frame clones are kept and a portion is missing. V and J calls and clone size are as listed in that table; D and trimming were resolved from the DNA. The sample has fewer than 450,000 clones, approximately 91% seen once.

Sequenced material: peripheral blood. This TCR came from a woman aged 65 to 85 with COVID-19, enrolled during active disease. The rearrangement uses TRBV3-1 (or the pseudogene TRBV3-2) and TRBJ2-2; 12 nucleotides agree with TRBD2. In DNA form, the CDR3 reads TGTGCCAGCAGCCAACTAGCGGGGGGGCCCGGGGAGCTGTTTTTT. This codes for CASSQLAGGPGELFF.